The entry below describes one T cell receptor beta chain. In the original analysis: Nucleated cell number was recorded as an estimate derived from reference gene primer amplification. Sequencing was performed with immunoSEQ multiplex PCR; in TCRdb, only in-frame clones are kept and a portion is missing. The DNA was the basis for D and trimming; V, J and clone size are from that table. The sample shows 200,000 to 250,000 clones, roughly 85% of them seen only once. Trimming shortened V by 0 bases and J by 1 base, and 9 bases separated the two germline ends. Germline loops: CDR1 MGHRA, CDR2 YSYEKL. The CDR3 extends over 15 amino acids. This record belongs to a study of blood T cell repertoires in COVID-19. Study context: Donors in the United States, Italy and Spain gave samples during acute or convalescent COVID-19.

Seattle's enrolled individuals joined amid active infection and were then monitored longitudinally. This sequence was found in a woman between 70 and 85 years old with COVID-19, enrolled during active disease. Sequencing input: peripheral blood. V usage is TRBV4-1 and J usage is TRBJ1-1, with TRBD1 as a possible D gene (6 bases). The CDR3 nucleotides are TGCGCCAGCAGCCAAGAAGGGACACCGAACACTGAAGCTTTCTTT. As protein: CASSQEGTPNTEAFF.